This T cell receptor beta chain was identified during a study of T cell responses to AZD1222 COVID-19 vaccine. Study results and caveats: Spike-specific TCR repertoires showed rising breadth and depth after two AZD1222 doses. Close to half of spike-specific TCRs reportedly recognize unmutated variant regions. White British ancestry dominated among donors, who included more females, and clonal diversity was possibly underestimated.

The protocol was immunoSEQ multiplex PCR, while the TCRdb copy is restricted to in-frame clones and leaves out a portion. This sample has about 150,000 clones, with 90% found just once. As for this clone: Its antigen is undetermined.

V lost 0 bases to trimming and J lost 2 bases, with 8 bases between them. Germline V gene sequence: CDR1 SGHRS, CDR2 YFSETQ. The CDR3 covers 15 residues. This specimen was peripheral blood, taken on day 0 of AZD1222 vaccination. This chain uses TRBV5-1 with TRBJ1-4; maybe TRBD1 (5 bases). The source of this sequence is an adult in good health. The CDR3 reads CASSLAGTTNEKLFF. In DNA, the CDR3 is TGCGCCAGCAGCTTGGCAGGGACGACTAATGAAAAACTGTTTTTT.